This T cell receptor beta chain was captured in a study of regulatory T cells in long-lasting Graves disease. Overall study results and limits: Accuracy might have suffered from few samples.

This clonotype came up many times. The antigen is not known. This CDR3 spans 15 amino acids. V lost 4 bases, J lost 3 bases, and 7 bases stayed unmatched. As to time point: newly diagnosed GD, antithyroid drugs for less than 3 months. Generation of the TCR library employed RNA extracted from PBMCs. Construction of TCR beta libraries relied on iRepertoire HTBI primers and on Arm-PCR targeting CDR3 regions. TCRdb called the multiplex PCR reads again in MiXCR, with one record for every CDR3 protein. The table records around 320,000 distinct CDR3 sequences, over 15% of them present only once. This sample also belongs to another study, concerning T cells in Graves' hyperthyroidism and ophthalmopathy.

This TCR was recovered from a man between 35 and 55 years old with Graves disease. V gene TRBV12-3 or TRBV12-4 combines with J gene TRBJ1-1, with TRBD1 matching over 8 bases. Sequencing used peripheral blood mononuclear cells (PBMCs), obtained at new diagnosis, from a patient treated with antithyroid drugs. CDR3 region: CASSWADRADTEAFF. In DNA form, the CDR3 reads TGTGCCAGCAGTTGGGCGGACAGGGCTGACACTGAAGCTTTCTTT.